This TCR beta chain appears in the sequencing data of a study of T cells after yellow fever vaccination. Study as a whole: Any fraction with a low cell number was prepared using SMART-Seq v4 Ultra Low Input. Study results and limitations: Though weaker, the secondary response peaked faster, on day 5 versus 15. Repertoires obtained by FACS sorting could include abundant clonotypes that entered as contaminants from the bulk population.

This clonotype has more than one count but fewer than ten. Its antigen is undetermined. With V trimmed by 0 bases and J by 1 base, 7 bases remained unmatched. CDR3 length: 19 residues. In germline, CDR1 is SGHRS, CDR2 YFSETQ. TCRdb reprocessed the 5' RACE reads via MiXCR and lists one record per CDR3 protein. The sample includes over 250,000 distinct CDR3 sequences, approximately 4% of them seen just once. The material was PBMCs, obtained 5 days after the yellow fever booster vaccination. The chain joins TRBV5-1 to TRBJ2-6; 10 bases are shared with TRBD2. This clonotype was sampled from a man aged 18 to 29 who received the YFV17D yellow fever vaccine. CDR3 sequence: CASSLVAGGDWSGANVLTF. CDR3 nucleotide sequence: TGCGCCAGCAGCTTGGTAGCGGGGGGTGACTGGTCTGGGGCCAACGTCCTGACTTTC.